This T cell receptor beta chain is drawn from a study of shared T cell receptors in the human thymus. This clone was picked up one time. Deletions cut 4 bases from V and 4 bases from J, with 12 bases between. Per the germline V gene, CDR1 is SGDLS and CDR2 is YYNGEE. This CDR3 contains 13 residues. Some clones are missing from TCRdb's copy, which holds only in-frame ones; the method was immunoSEQ multiplex PCR. The sample consists of roughly 560,000 clones, approximately 80% of them appearing once. These data were also filed under a second study, of human thymus T cells.

Sequenced: thymocytes. The chain uses TRBV9 and TRBJ2-7; tentatively, D is TRBD2 (6 bases). This clonotype was sampled from a boy in the first two years of life with a congenital heart defect. In nucleotides, the CDR3 is TGTGCCAGCAGCCTCGGGACTGCATACGAGCAGTACTTC. It encodes CASSLGTAYEQYF.